The 30 T cell receptor beta chains reported below all come from one sample, sequenced in a study of T cell responses to AZD1222 COVID-19 vaccine. Here immunoSEQ multiplex PCR was the method, and the copy in TCRdb shows in-frame clones only, minus some. The sample contains some 150,000 clones, more than 85% of which appear only once. This material consisted of peripheral blood, taken on day 0 of AZD1222 vaccination. The receptors shown here come from an adult in good health.

This clone was counted between two and nine times. The chain links TRBV28 to TRBJ2-6, with D tentatively TRBD2 (5 bases). The CDR3 extends over 16 amino acids. Germline loops: CDR1 MDHEN, CDR2 SYDVKM. Trimming took 3 bases from V and 2 from J, leaving 11 bases between them. The CDR3 here is CASSLGEVAGANVLTF. CDR3 DNA sequence: TGTGCCAGCAGTTTGGGAGAGGTTGCTGGGGCCAACGTCCTGACTTTC.

This chain connects TRBV10-3 to TRBJ2-2; possible D gene TRBD1, 6 bases. The CDR3 runs 15 residues. The germline V gene has CDR1 ENHRY and CDR2 SYGVKD. V was trimmed by 2 bases and J by 6 bases, leaving 13 bases between them. The CDR3 reads CAISESLDSPGELFF. DNA for the CDR3: TGTGCCATCAGTGAGAGCTTGGACAGTCCCGGGGAGCTGTTTTTT.

This CDR3 is CASIGGQGGYTF. CDR3 nucleotide sequence: TGTGCCAGCATTGGGGGACAGGGCGGCTACACCTTC. V usage is TRBV6-5 and J usage is TRBJ1-2; TRBD1 matches at 9 bases. Germline V gene data show CDR1 as MNHEY and CDR2 as SVGAGI. Unmatched junction bases numbered 5, after V lost 7 bases and J lost 8 bases. CDR3 length: 12 residues.

J is TRBJ2-2 and V is TRBV30; TRBD1 matches at 10 bases. CDR3 length: 16 amino acids. The junction had 10 bases not matched to a gene; V was cut back by 6 bases and J by 3 bases. Germline V gives CDR1 GTSNPN, CDR2 SVGIG (reference sequence). CDR3 residues: CACRRGDRGDTGELFF. The CDR3 region has the DNA TGTGCCTGCCGAAGGGGGGACAGGGGAGACACCGGGGAGCTGTTTTTT. The full variable domain, in which reference TRBV30 and TRBJ2-2 provide the parts outside the CDR3, is SQTIHQWPATLVQPVGSPLSLECTVEGTSNPNLYWYRQAAGRGLQLLFYSVGIGQISSEVPQNLSASRPQDRQFILSSKKLLLSDSGFYLCACRRGDRGDTGELFFGEGSRLTVL.

The gene calls are TRBV5-5 and TRBJ2-6; 7 bases line up with TRBD1. The CDR3 totals 15 residues. Germline CDR1 SGHKS, CDR2 YYEKEE (reference sequence). V lost 2 bases, J lost 4 bases, and 3 bases stayed unmatched. CDR3: CASSLQGTGANVLTF. CDR3 DNA: TGTGCCAGCAGCTTACAGGGGACCGGGGCCAACGTCCTGACTTTC.

The gene calls are TRBV30 and TRBJ2-1; D perhaps matches TRBD1 (5 bases). The ends were cut back, 1 base at V and 4 bases at J, with 14 bases in the middle. The CDR3 is 15 residues long. The V gene's germline CDR1 is GTSNPN and CDR2 SVGIG (reference sequence). CDR3 sequence: CAWSAIGEQYNEQFF. The CDR3 DNA sequence: TGTGCCTGGAGTGCTATAGGGGAACAGTACAATGAGCAGTTCTTC.

The gene calls are TRBV19 and TRBJ1-1, with D unresolved. This CDR3 has 13 residues. V was trimmed by 7 bases and J by 0 bases, leaving 9 bases between them. Germline CDR1 LNHDA, CDR2 SQIVND (reference sequence). The CDR3 region is CASIKAMNTEAFF. CDR3 nucleotide sequence: TGTGCCAGTATTAAGGCGATGAACACTGAAGCTTTCTTT. The full variable domain, its missing parts supplied by reference TRBV19 and TRBJ1-1, is DGGITQSPKYLFRKEGQNVTLSCEQNLNHDAMYWYRQDPGQGLRLIYYSQIVNDFQKGDIAEGYSVSREKKESFPLTVTSAQKNPTAFYLCASIKAMNTEAFFGQGTRLTVV.

The rearrangement joins TRBV4-3 to TRBJ2-1; D perhaps matches TRBD2 (7 bases). Germline assignment: CDR1 LGHNA and CDR2 YSLEER. CDR3 length equals 15 residues. V was shortened by 4 bases and J by 9 bases, with 19 bases between the two germline ends. The CDR3 sequence: CASSPSWAGEGEQFF. DNA of the CDR3: TGCGCCAGCAGCCCATCGTGGGCAGGGGAGGGTGAGCAGTTCTTC.

CDR3 region: CASSQVYNRGPKIPEAFF. The CDR3 region has the DNA TGCGCCAGCAGCCAAGTATATAACAGGGGCCCGAAGATTCCTGAAGCTTTCTTT. V is TRBV4-1 and J is TRBJ1-1, with 7 positions matching TRBD1. V trimming: 1 base; J trimming: 6 bases; junction bases outside the gene matches: 17. CDR1 is MGHRA, CDR2 YSYEKL, per germline. The CDR3 sequence is 18 residues long.

The chain employs TRBV7-2 and TRBJ1-1; D remains ambiguous. V dropped 0 bases and J dropped 6 bases, with 14 bases sitting between them. The CDR3 runs 15 residues. Germline V gene data show CDR1 as SGHTA and CDR2 as FQGNSA. This CDR3 reads CASSLALDREPEAFF. The CDR3 bases are TGTGCCAGCAGCTTAGCGCTAGATCGGGAACCTGAAGCTTTCTTT.

The chain carries TRBV4-3 and TRBJ2-7; no firm D call. CDR3 length equals 16 residues. From germline, CDR1 is LGHNA and CDR2 YSLEER. Trimming shortened V by 3 bases and J by 2 bases, and 17 bases separated the two germline ends. The CDR3 protein is CASSQAPEFPTYEQYF. The DNA for the CDR3 is TGCGCCAGCAGCCAGGCCCCTGAGTTTCCGACCTACGAGCAGTACTTC.

In its sample, this clone was seen a few times. J is TRBJ2-1 and V is TRBV6-4, with 9 nucleotides matching TRBD1. From germline, CDR1 is MRHNA and CDR2 SNTAGT. V gave up 0 bases and J gave up 2 bases; unmatched junction bases: 2. CDR3 length: 16 amino acids. CDR3 in amino acids: CASSDSNRGPYNEQFF. CDR3 DNA sequence: TGTGCCAGCAGTGACTCGAACAGGGGGCCCTACAATGAGCAGTTCTTC.

The genes are TRBV7-9 and TRBJ1-2, with D unresolved. The CDR3 totals 14 residues. V lost 1 base, J lost 2 bases, and 8 bases lay in between. The germline CDR1 and CDR2 sequences are SEHNR and FQNEAQ (reference sequence). This CDR3 reads CASSLGGANYGYTF. In DNA, the CDR3 is TGTGCCAGCAGCTTAGGCGGCGCAAACTATGGCTACACCTTC. The full variable domain, its missing parts supplied by reference TRBV7-9 and TRBJ1-2, is DTGVSQNPRHKITKRGQNVTFRCDPISEHNRLYWYRQTLGQGPEFLTYFQNEAQLEKSRLLSDRFSAERPKGSFSTLEIQRTEQGDSAMYLCASSLGGANYGYTFGSGTRLTVV.

The V and J genes are TRBV29-1 and TRBJ2-1, with 7 bases matching TRBD2. The trim removed 5 bases at V and 0 bases at J, leaving 7 bases unmatched. This CDR3 is 15 amino acids long. Per the germline V gene, CDR1 is SQVTM and CDR2 is ANQGSEA. CDR3 sequence: CSVRGSFSSYNEQFF. The CDR3 nucleotides read TGCAGCGTTCGCGGGAGTTTTAGCTCCTACAATGAGCAGTTCTTC.

This sequence joins TRBV5-1 and TRBJ2-7; TRBD2 is a possible D gene (5 bases). Germline V CDR1 and CDR2: SGHRS, YFSETQ. V lost 0 bases, J lost 2 bases, and 9 bases lay in between. The CDR3 totals 14 residues. The CDR3 is CASSLAAGTYEQYF. CDR3 coding DNA: TGCGCCAGCAGCTTGGCGGCGGGTACCTACGAGCAGTACTTC.

Remarks on this clone: At the DNA level, this CDR3 is encoded by other sequences in the same sample as well. The J gene is TRBJ1-5, the V gene TRBV30; D might be TRBD1 (6 bases). CDR3 size: 13 residues. Trimming cost V 1 base and J 2 bases, with 6 bases left between them. Germline values: CDR1 GTSNPN, CDR2 SVGIG (reference sequence). The CDR3 nucleotides are TGTGCCTGGAGTGGACAGGGCAATCAGCCCCAGCATTTT. Translation: CAWSGQGNQPQHF.

V and J are TRBV11-2 and TRBJ1-5; D not resolved. The CDR3 is made up of 11 amino acids. Germline V gene sequence: CDR1 SGHAT, CDR2 FQNNGV. The ends were cut back, 4 bases at V and 5 bases at J, with 3 bases in the middle. In DNA form, the CDR3 reads TGTGCCAGCAGCTCAGATCAGCCCCAGCATTTT. It encodes CASSSDQPQHF.

The V call is TRBV6-4, the J call TRBJ1-1; possibly TRBD1 for D (5 bases). V lost 5 bases to trimming and J lost 2 bases, with 9 bases between them. Germline CDR1 and CDR2: MRHNA and SNTAGT. The CDR3 loop spans 13 amino acids. The CDR3 spells CASSTGTNTEAFF. The CDR3 region has the DNA TGTGCCAGCAGTACTGGGACTAACACTGAAGCTTTCTTT.

J is TRBJ1-4 and V is TRBV6-5; the D is unclear. Germline CDR1 and CDR2: MNHEY and SVGAGI. V shed 5 bases and J shed 0 bases, with 10 bases lying between them. CDR3 length equals 15 residues. The CDR3 is CASSPGPATNEKLFF. The CDR3 DNA reads TGTGCCAGCAGTCCCGGACCTGCAACTAATGAAAAACTGTTTTTT.

The rearrangement links TRBV5-1 to TRBJ1-4; 9 positions match TRBD1. The CDR3 has 17 residues. Germline CDR1 reads SGHRS; CDR2 reads YFSETQ. Trimming at V came to 0 bases and at J to 7 bases, leaving 10 bases not matched to a gene. The DNA of the CDR3 is TGCGCCAGCAGCTTGGCCGGGACAGGGTCAGGGGGTGAAAAACTGTTTTTT. Its translation is CASSLAGTGSGGEKLFF. Looking up the rest from reference TRBV5-1 and TRBJ1-4 gives the full variable domain: KAGVTQTPRYLIKTRGQQVTLSCSPISGHRSVSWYQQTPGQGLQFLFEYFSETQRNKGNFPGRFSGRQFSNSRSEMNVSTLELGDSALYLCASSLAGTGSGGEKLFFGSGTQLSVL.

This clone was recorded only once. The chain carries TRBV4-1 and TRBJ2-1, with 10 nucleotides matching TRBD1. This CDR3 comprises 16 residues. Germline assignment: CDR1 MGHRA and CDR2 YSYEKL. The V and J ends lost 2 bases and 2 bases, in that order; junction bases with no gene match: 3. The CDR3 reads CASSQTGTGAYNEQFF. For the CDR3, the DNA is TGCGCCAGCAGCCAAACCGGGACAGGGGCCTACAATGAGCAGTTCTTC.

The J gene is TRBJ2-2, the V gene TRBV28; D possibly corresponds to TRBD2 (5 bases). Germline CDR1 and CDR2: MDHEN and SYDVKM. V lost 6 bases and J lost 6, with 8 bases in between. The CDR3 totals 12 residues. As DNA, the CDR3 is TGTGCCAGCAGATCGGAGGCCGGGGAGCTGTTTTTT. It is translated as CASRSEAGELFF.

The chain links TRBV7-9 to TRBJ1-1, with D possibly TRBD1 on 6 matching bases. Germline loops: CDR1 SEHNR, CDR2 FQNEAQ (reference sequence). The CDR3 has 16 amino acids. The V gene lost 1 base and the J gene lost 5 bases, with 17 bases spanning the gap. The CDR3 loop is CASSLGQASRKTEAFF. The DNA of the CDR3 is TGTGCCAGCAGCTTAGGACAGGCCTCGAGGAAGACTGAAGCTTTCTTT.

The chain has TRBV27 and TRBJ2-1, with 12 bases fitting TRBD2. The CDR3 is 18 amino acids. The V segment lost 3 bases and the J segment 4 bases; nucleotides outside the gene matches: 10. Germline assignment: CDR1 MNHEY and CDR2 SMNVEV (reference sequence). In DNA, the CDR3 is TGTGCCAGCAGTTTCAGGCTAGCGGGAGGGGGTTCGTACAATGAGCAGTTCTTC. Its translation is CASSFRLAGGGSYNEQFF.

On this clone: Here the CDR3 omits its conserved ending phenylalanine or tryptophan, so a read error is the likely source. It is unclear where the CDR3 begins or ends on the DNA, so no DNA is shown, and the CDR3 is as TCRdb lists it. The chain couples TRBV11-2 to TRBJ1-3. The CDR3 has 18 residues if both end residues are counted. In germline, CDR1 is SGHAT, CDR2 FQNNGV. The CDR3: CASSFSSWVGGGNTTPPI.

CDR3 sequence: CASGVDRYTEAFF. CDR3 in DNA: TGTGCCAGCGGAGTGGACAGGTACACTGAAGCTTTCTTT. V and J are TRBV6-5 and TRBJ1-1, with TRBD1 identical over 7 bases. The germline V gene encodes CDR1 MNHEY and CDR2 SVGAGI. The CDR3 is 13 amino acids. V lost 8 bases and J lost 3; bases outside the gene matches: 6.

The chain employs TRBV5-1 and TRBJ1-1; perhaps TRBD1 as D (6 bases). V lost 5 bases and J lost 1, with 12 bases in between. Germline values: CDR1 SGHRS, CDR2 YFSETQ. This CDR3 region has 14 residues. The DNA of the CDR3 is TGCGCCAGCAGGAGACAGGAGGAGAACACTGAAGCTTTCTTT. Protein sequence: CASRRQEENTEAFF.

The chain carries TRBV3-1 (or the pseudogene TRBV3-2) and TRBJ2-4; either TRBD1 or TRBD2 may fit D (5 bases each). This CDR3 spans 14 amino acids. Germline-derived CDR1 and CDR2 are LGHDT and YNNKEL (reference sequence). V lost 2 bases, J lost 11 bases, and 16 bases lay in between. The CDR3 bases are TGTGCCAGCAGCCAACCGGGGTCCAGGGCTGTTCAGTACTTC. Encoded protein: CASSQPGSRAVQYF.

The V gene is TRBV11-3, the J gene TRBJ2-2; D is undetermined. The ends were cut back, 5 bases at V and 5 bases at J, with 15 bases in the middle. The CDR3 covers 15 residues. Looked up from germline, CDR1 is SGHNT and CDR2 is YENEEA. Written as DNA, the CDR3 is TGTGCCAGCAGCCCCTCTGTCTCCCGTACCGGGGAGCTGTTTTTT. This encodes CASSPSVSRTGELFF. Together with reference TRBV11-3 and TRBJ2-2, the CDR3 gives the full variable domain: EAGVVQSPRYKIIEKKQPVAFWCNPISGHNTLYWYLQNLGQGPELLIRYENEEAVDDSQLPKDRFSAERLKGVDSTLKIQPAELGDSAVYLCASSPSVSRTGELFFGEGSRLTVL.

This sequence joins TRBV5-4 and TRBJ1-1; D is ambiguous. There are 13 residues in the CDR3. Trimming stripped 4 bases from V and 0 bases from J, with 7 bases between. Germline V gene lookup returns CDR1 SGHNT and CDR2 YYREEE (reference sequence). The CDR3 region has the DNA TGTGCCAGCAGCGGGGAAATGAACACTGAAGCTTTCTTT. Its translation is CASSGEMNTEAFF.